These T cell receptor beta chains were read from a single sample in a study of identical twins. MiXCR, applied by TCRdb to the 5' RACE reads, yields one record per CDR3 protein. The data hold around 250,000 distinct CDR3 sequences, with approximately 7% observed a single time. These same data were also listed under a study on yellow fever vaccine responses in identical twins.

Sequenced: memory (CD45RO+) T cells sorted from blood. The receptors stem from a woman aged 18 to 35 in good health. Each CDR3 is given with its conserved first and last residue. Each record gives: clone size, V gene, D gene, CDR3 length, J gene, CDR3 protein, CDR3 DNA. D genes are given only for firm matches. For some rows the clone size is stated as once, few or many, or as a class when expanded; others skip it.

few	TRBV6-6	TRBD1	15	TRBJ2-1	CASSTPGQTNNEQFF	TGTGCCAGCAGTACGCCGGGACAGACAAACAATGAGCAGTTCTTC
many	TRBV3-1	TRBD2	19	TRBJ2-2	CASSQASWLAGGHTGELFF	TGTGCCAGCAGCCAAGCATCTTGGCTAGCGGGAGGACACACCGGGGAGCTGTTTTTT
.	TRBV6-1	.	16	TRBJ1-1	CASSEVRGFPNTEAFF	TGTGCCAGCAGTGAAGTTCGGGGGTTCCCGAACACTGAAGCTTTCTTT
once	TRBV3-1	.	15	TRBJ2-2	CASSRGGPNTGELFF	TGTGCCTCCTCTAGGGGGGGACCGAACACCGGGGAGCTGTTTTTT
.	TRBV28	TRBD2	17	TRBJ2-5	CASSLASSAGAQETQYF	TGTGCCAGCAGTTTGGCAAGCTCAGCGGGGGCACAAGAGACCCAGTACTTC
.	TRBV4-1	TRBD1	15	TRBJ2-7	CASSQNTRGPYEQYF	TGCGCCAGCAGCCAAAACACCAGGGGGCCGTACGAGCAGTACTTC
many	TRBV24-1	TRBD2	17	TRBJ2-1	CATTDEPGLGEPNEQFF	TGTGCCACCACCGACGAGCCGGGACTAGGGGAACCCAATGAGCAGTTCTTC
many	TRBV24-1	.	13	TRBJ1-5	CATSGVGGRPQHF	TGTGCCACCAGTGGTGTCGGGGGGCGGCCCCAGCATTTT
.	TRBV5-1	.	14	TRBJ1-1	CASSRGLEGTEAFF	TGCGCCAGCAGCCGGGGGTTAGAGGGCACTGAAGCTTTCTTT
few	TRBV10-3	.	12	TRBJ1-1	CAISDDRTKAFF	TGTGCCATCAGTGACGACAGAACTAAAGCTTTCTTT
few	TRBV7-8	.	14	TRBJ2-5	CASSPGVSQETQYF	TGTGCCAGCAGCCCAGGGGTATCCCAAGAGACCCAGTACTTC
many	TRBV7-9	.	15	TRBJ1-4	CASSFPSTTNEKLFF	TGTGCCAGCAGCTTTCCCTCAACAACTAATGAAAAACTGTTTTTT
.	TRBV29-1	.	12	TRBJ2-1	CSVGTRPNEQFF	TGCAGCGTTGGAACTAGACCCAATGAGCAGTTCTTC
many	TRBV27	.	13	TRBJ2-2	CASSSILTGELFF	TGTGCCAGCAGTTCGATCCTCACCGGGGAGCTGTTTTTT
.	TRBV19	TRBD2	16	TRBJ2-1	CASSGPSGRILNEQFF	TGTGCCAGTAGTGGTCCTAGCGGGAGAATTTTGAATGAGCAGTTCTTC
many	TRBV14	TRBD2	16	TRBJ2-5	CASSPGTSGAQETQYF	TGTGCCAGCAGCCCCGGGACTAGCGGGGCCCAAGAGACCCAGTACTTC
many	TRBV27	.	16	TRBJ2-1	CASNKSRGSSYNEQFF	TGTGCCAGCAACAAATCTCGAGGCAGCTCCTACAATGAGCAGTTCTTC
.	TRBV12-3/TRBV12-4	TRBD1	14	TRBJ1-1	CASSVPTGGIGAFF	TGTGCCAGCAGTGTACCGACAGGGGGTATTGGAGCTTTCTTT
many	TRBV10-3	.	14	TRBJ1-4	CAISGSLLGEKLFF	TGTGCCATCAGCGGGTCCCTCTTGGGAGAAAAACTGTTTTTT
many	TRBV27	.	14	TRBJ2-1	CASRRRTDYNEQFF	TGTGCCAGCAGACGACGGACAGACTACAATGAGCAGTTCTTC
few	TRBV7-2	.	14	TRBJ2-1	CASSLAGTSSKQFF	TGTGCCAGCAGCTTAGCAGGGACATCCTCTAAGCAGTTCTTC
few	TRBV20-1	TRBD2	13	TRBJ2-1	CSAGIAGVNEQFF	TGCAGTGCTGGTATAGCGGGAGTCAATGAGCAGTTCTTC
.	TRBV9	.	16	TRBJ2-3	CASSVVGEPSTDTQYF	TGTGCCAGCAGCGTAGTAGGGGAGCCCAGCACAGATACGCAGTATTTT
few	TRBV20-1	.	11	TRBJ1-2	CSAGGSYGYTF	TGCAGTGCTGGGGGTAGCTATGGCTACACCTTC
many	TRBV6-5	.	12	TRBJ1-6	CASSKGNSPLHF	TGTGCCAGCAGTAAGGGGAATTCACCCCTCCACTTT
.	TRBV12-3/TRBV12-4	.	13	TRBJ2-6	CASSFRGANVLTF	TGTGCCAGCAGTTTTCGGGGGGCCAACGTCCTGACTTTC
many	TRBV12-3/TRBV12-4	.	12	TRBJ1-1	CASSLNRGEAFF	TGTGCCAGCAGTTTAAATCGGGGAGAAGCTTTCTTT
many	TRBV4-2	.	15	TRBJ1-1	CASLSPGARDTEAFF	TGTGCCAGCCTCTCACCTGGGGCCAGGGACACTGAAGCTTTCTTT
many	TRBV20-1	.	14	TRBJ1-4	CSARWGATNEKLFF	TGCAGTGCTAGATGGGGGGCAACTAATGAAAAACTGTTTTTT
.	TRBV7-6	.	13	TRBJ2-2	CASSLHLTGELFF	TGTGCCAGCAGCCTACATCTCACCGGGGAGCTGTTTTTT
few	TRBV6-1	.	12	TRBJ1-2	CASEGRGYGYTF	TGTGCCAGCGAGGGTCGCGGCTATGGCTACACCTTC
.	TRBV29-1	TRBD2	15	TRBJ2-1	CSVEGASGREGEQFF	TGCAGCGTTGAAGGGGCGAGCGGGAGGGAGGGTGAGCAGTTCTTC
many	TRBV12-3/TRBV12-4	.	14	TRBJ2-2	CASRNPGVTGELFF	TGTGCCAGCAGAAACCCAGGGGTCACCGGGGAGCTGTTTTTT
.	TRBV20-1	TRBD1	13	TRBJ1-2	CSAGTGLGDGYTF	TGCAGTGCTGGGACAGGGCTGGGTGATGGCTACACCTTC
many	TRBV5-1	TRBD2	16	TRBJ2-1	CASSLATSGRMGEQFF	TGCGCCAGCAGTCTGGCGACTAGCGGGAGGATGGGTGAGCAGTTCTTC
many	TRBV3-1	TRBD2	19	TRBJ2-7	CASSQTGTSGSRTYYEQYF	TGTGCCAGCAGCCAAACCGGGACTAGCGGGAGTAGGACCTACTACGAGCAGTACTTC
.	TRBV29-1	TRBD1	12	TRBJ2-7	CSVQGDSYEQYF	TGCAGCGTACAGGGGGACTCCTACGAGCAGTACTTC